This is a list of T cell receptor beta chains from one sample in a study of blood T cell repertoires in COVID-19. Sequencing was performed with immunoSEQ multiplex PCR; in TCRdb, only in-frame clones are kept and a portion is missing. The table includes under 150,000 clones, 70% to 90% detected once. Sequenced material: peripheral blood. The receptors were sampled from a human donor in a cohort sampled during active COVID-19. CDR3s include the opening cysteine and the closing phenylalanine or tryptophan. Each record gives: J gene, V gene, clone size, D gene, CDR3 DNA, CDR3 protein. D genes are given only for firm matches. Clone size is shown for a subset of rows, as once, few, many or a class of expanded clone.

TRBJ2-7 TRBV6-6 once TRBD1 TGTGCCAGCAGCCCTCAGGGGGCAATCGAGCAGTACTTC CASSPQGAIEQYF
TRBJ1-1 TRBV3-1/TRBV3-2 - - TGTGCCAGCAGCCAAGGAGAGGCCGCTTTCTTT CASSQGEAAFF
TRBJ1-2 TRBV5-4 - TRBD1 TGTGCCAGCAGCTTGGAGGACAGGAGAAACTATGGCTACACCTTC CASSLEDRRNYGYTF
TRBJ1-5 TRBV6-5 - - TGTGCCAGCAACTCAGGGCGGGGACAGCCCCAGCATTTT CASNSGRGQPQHF
TRBJ1-2 TRBV7-2 once TRBD1 TGTGCCAGCAGCTTAGTCTTGCAGGGGGCAGGGGGCTACACCTTC CASSLVLQGAGGYTF
TRBJ2-1 TRBV27 - - TGTGCCAGCACCGAGGGAGATCCCTACTACAATGAGCAGTTCTTC CASTEGDPYYNEQFF
TRBJ1-6 TRBV29-1 - - TGCAGCGTGGCGTCAGGGGAAGGTAATTCACCCCTCCACTTT CSVASGEGNSPLHF
TRBJ2-1 TRBV6-2/TRBV6-3 - - TGTGCCAGCAGTTTAAACAATGAGCAGTTCTTC CASSLNNEQFF
TRBJ2-1 TRBV18 - TRBD2 TGTGCCAGCTCACCAGAGCTTCTGACTAGCGGGGGTAATGAGCAGTTCTTC CASSPELLTSGGNEQFF
TRBJ2-7 TRBV9 - TRBD2 TGTGCCAGCAGCCCGGGGGGAAGAACCTACGAGCAGTACTTC CASSPGGRTYEQYF
TRBJ1-2 TRBV29-1 - - TGCAGCGTTGAAGAGGCAGATAACTATGGCTACACCTTC CSVEEADNYGYTF
TRBJ1-1 TRBV2 few TRBD1 TGTGCCAGCAGGGACAGGGATTGGGCTGAAGCTTTCTTT CASRDRDWAEAFF
TRBJ1-4 TRBV19 many TRBD1 TGTGCCAGTACCCCAACAGGGGCAACTAATGAAAAACTGTTTTTT CASTPTGATNEKLFF
TRBJ1-2 TRBV13 - TRBD1 TGTGCCAGCAGCTTAGGGACAGGGGGCTTTGGCTACACCTTC CASSLGTGGFGYTF
TRBJ2-2 TRBV14 - - TGTGCCAGCAGCCAAGACAGGAGGCGGGGTACCGGGGAGCTGTTTTTT CASSQDRRRGTGELFF
TRBJ2-4 TRBV2 - - TGTGCCAGCTGTTCAGGGCCCGGGTACCTAGCCAAAAACATTCAGTACTTC CASCSGPGYLAKNIQYF
TRBJ2-3 TRBV5-1 - - TGCGCCAGCAGACTCGGGGGAACCACAGATACGCAGTATTTT CASRLGGTTDTQYF
TRBJ2-3 TRBV19 - TRBD1 TGTGCCAGTAGTATAAGAGGACAGGCGTACACAGATACGCAGTATTTT CASSIRGQAYTDTQYF
TRBJ2-3 TRBV4-1 once - TGCGCCAGCAGCCGCCGGGACACTTACACAGATACGCAGTATTTT CASSRRDTYTDTQYF
TRBJ2-2 TRBV4-3 - - TGCGCCAGCAGCCCGACCCTCCGGGGGAGGAGCACCGGGGAGCTGTTTTTT CASSPTLRGRSTGELFF
TRBJ2-3 TRBV7-2 - TRBD1 TGTGCCAGCAGCTTGAACGCAGGGGGATCGCTTCCAGATACGCAGTATTTT CASSLNAGGSLPDTQYF
TRBJ1-6 TRBV6-4 - TRBD1 TGTGCCAGCACCCCGGGACAGGGGAATTCACCCCTCCACTTT CASTPGQGNSPLHF
TRBJ1-6 TRBV6-5 once TRBD1 TGTGCCAGCAGTCCAACAGGGGGCGATTCACCCCTCCACTTT CASSPTGGDSPLHF
TRBJ2-3 TRBV5-6 - TRBD2 TGTGCCAGCAGCCGTGGGGGGGAAAGTACGCAGTATTTT CASSRGGESTQYF